Here is one TCR beta chain with its context. Antigen unknown. This sample was included in a study of CD8+CD57+ T cells in acquired aplastic anemia. Study observations and caveats: Comparison of patients with controls identified roughly 27 shared CD8+ CDR3 sequences.

Whoever was chosen for sequencing had shown CD8+CD57+ cell expansion by flow cytometry. Both TCR beta VDJ combination and CDR3 sequence profiling were carried out. Genomic DNA was the template for this profiling. TCRdb ran MiXCR on the reads and lists one entry per CDR3 protein. The sample consists of about 180,000 distinct CDR3 sequences, more than 45% of them appearing once. V lost 0 bases, J lost 4 bases, and 10 bases lay in between. The CDR3 loop spans 14 amino acids. Per germline, CDR1 SGDLS and CDR2 YYNGEE. V gene TRBV9 combines with J gene TRBJ1-2; the D is unclear. This clonotype was obtained from a human donor with aplastic anemia. The material sequenced was sorted CD4+, CD8+, or CD8+CD57+ T cells (not recorded which) from PBMCs. For the CDR3, the DNA is TGTGCCAGCAGCGTAGTTCGGGAGAGCTATGGCTACACCTTC. Encoded protein: CASSVVRESYGYTF.